These T cell receptor beta chains were read from a single sample in a study of shared T cell receptors in the human thymus. Sequenced by immunoSEQ multiplex PCR; TCRdb stores in-frame clones only, minus some. The sample gives approximately 760,000 clones, 80% to 90% of which show up once; over 0.008% is in the top ten. The same data also contributed to another study, on human thymus T cells.

The source material was thymocytes. Every receptor here comes from a girl in the first two years of life with a congenital heart defect. Each CDR3 is given with its conserved first and last residue. The D gene is left open where the match is weak. Only part of the rows carry a size: once, few, many, or a class if the clone is expanded.

D gene	clone size	V gene	J gene	CDR3 protein	CDR3 DNA
-	-	TRBV5-1	TRBJ1-2	CASSPTGLDGYTF	TGCGCCAGCAGCCCTACAGGGCTTGATGGCTACACCTTC
TRBD1	-	TRBV7-9	TRBJ1-2	CASSLEGRMGTEHDYGYTF	TGTGCCAGCAGCTTAGAAGGGAGGATGGGGACAGAACATGATTATGGCTACACCTTC
TRBD1	few	TRBV5-5	TRBJ1-6	CASSPRQGGNSPLHF	TGTGCCAGCAGCCCTAGACAGGGGGGGAATTCCCCCCTCCACTTT
-	once	TRBV23-1	TRBJ2-5	CASSQPGEETQYF	TGCGCCAGCAGTCAACCAGGGGAAGAGACCCAGTACTTC
-	-	TRBV15	TRBJ1-1	CATSRDRGWAEAFF	TGTGCCACCAGCAGAGACAGGGGTTGGGCTGAAGCTTTCTTT
TRBD1	-	TRBV7-2	TRBJ1-1	CASSSDPQGAGTEAFF	TGTGCCAGCAGCTCGGACCCACAGGGGGCGGGAACTGAAGCTTTCTTT
-	-	TRBV9	TRBJ2-1	CASVPGPGGSYNEQFF	TGTGCCAGCGTCCCAGGGCCCGGGGGTTCTTACAATGAGCAGTTCTTC
TRBD1	-	TRBV4-1	TRBJ1-2	CASRRDRAGGYTF	TGCGCCAGCAGAAGAGACAGGGCGGGCGGCTACACCTTC
TRBD1	-	TRBV27	TRBJ2-6	CASSPPGDRRKDSGANVLTF	TGTGCCAGCAGTCCCCCGGGGGACAGGAGAAAGGACTCTGGGGCCAACGTCCTGACTTTC
-	-	TRBV20-1	TRBJ2-7	CSATYTGEQYF	TGCAGTGCAACTTACACGGGCGAGCAGTACTTC
-	-	TRBV11-2	TRBJ2-2	CASSSEDSPQPNTGELFF	TGTGCCAGCAGCTCCGAAGACAGCCCCCAACCTAACACCGGGGAGCTGTTTTTT
-	-	TRBV6-6	TRBJ1-2	CASSYSGIHGYTF	TGTGCCAGCAGTTACTCGGGCATCCATGGCTACACCTTC
-	few	TRBV6-5	TRBJ1-1	CASSYSGRNTEAFF	TGTGCCAGCAGTTACTCTGGTAGAAACACTGAAGCTTTCTTT
TRBD1	-	TRBV2	TRBJ1-2	CASFWGGTGGYTF	TGTGCCAGCTTCTGGGGCGGGACAGGTGGCTACACCTTC
-	-	TRBV5-4	TRBJ2-2	CASSASTGWIDTGELFF	TGTGCCAGCAGCGCCAGTACAGGGTGGATCGACACCGGGGAGCTGTTTTTT
-	-	TRBV5-6	TRBJ1-5	CASSLGQPPFQPQHF	TGTGCCAGCAGCCTAGGACAGCCCCCCTTTCAGCCCCAGCATTTT
-	-	TRBV4-1	TRBJ1-2	CASSQDFDRLSYGYTF	TGCGCCAGCAGCCAAGATTTTGACAGGTTATCCTATGGCTACACCTTC
-	-	TRBV28	TRBJ1-1	CASSTPGSPPSGAFF	TGTGCCAGCAGTACCCCTGGTAGCCCTCCGAGCGGGGCTTTCTTT